The clone carrying this TCR beta chain was observed a single time. Its antigen remains unidentified. A much more abundant neighbour one base away suggests this may be a read error. This specimen comes from a study of blood T cells in healthy people across ages. In the study overall: About one barcoded beta molecule per two T cells was the capture yield of template switching. Study-wide points: While age rose, TCR beta diversity per million T cells dropped in a roughly linear way.

CDR1 and CDR2 from the germline V gene are MDHEN and SYDVKM. The CDR3 sequence is 12 residues long. Extracted total RNA amounted to at least 5 micrograms for each sample. A second PCR, run for roughly 7 to 11 cycles, used a sample-barcoded 5' primer plus a J-beta primer mix. Each sample provided no less than 3 million CDR3-containing paired-end reads. Using its own MiXCR run on the 5' RACE reads, TCRdb lists one record per CDR3 protein. The data hold roughly 680,000 distinct CDR3 sequences, with approximately 52% observed a single time. Sequencing was done on a sample of blood. The TCR was taken from a woman aged 80 or over in good health. The chain has TRBV28 and TRBJ2-1; 7 bases match TRBD2. The CDR3 nucleotides are TGTACCAGCTATTTGCCGGGAGGTGAGCAGTTCTTC. It specifies CTSYLPGGEQFF. Full variable domain (missing parts from reference TRBV28 and TRBJ2-1): DVKVTQSSRYLVKRTGEKVFLECVQDMDHENMFWYRQDPGLGLRLIYFSYDVKMKEKGDIPEGYSVSREKKERFSLILESASTNQTSMYLCTSYLPGGEQFFGPGTRLTVL.